This T cell receptor beta chain is drawn from a study of blood T cell repertoires in COVID-19. About the study: The United States, Italy and Spain were the sources of the acute and convalescent COVID-19 samples.

Original methodology: Quantification of nucleated cells was approximated via reference gene primer amplification. Assay: immunoSEQ multiplex PCR; the TCRdb copy retains only in-frame clones and omits some. D and trimming were read from the DNA, whereas the V and J calls and clone size are those reported in that table. There are approximately 41,000 clones in the sample; 75% to 90% occur only once, and 1% to 1.5% lies in the top ten. From germline, CDR1 is ENHRY and CDR2 SYGVKD. CDR3 length equals 17 residues. V was trimmed by 7 bases and J by 6 bases, leaving 27 bases between them. The sample comprised peripheral blood. The sequence was obtained from a woman aged 40 to 50 with acute or convalescent COVID-19. V gene TRBV10-3 combines with J gene TRBJ1-2, with D tentatively TRBD1 (6 bases). CDR3 loop: CAITVSTGSSAGNGYTF. DNA for the CDR3: TGTGCCATCACCGTTTCCACAGGGTCCTCGGCCGGTAATGGCTACACCTTC.